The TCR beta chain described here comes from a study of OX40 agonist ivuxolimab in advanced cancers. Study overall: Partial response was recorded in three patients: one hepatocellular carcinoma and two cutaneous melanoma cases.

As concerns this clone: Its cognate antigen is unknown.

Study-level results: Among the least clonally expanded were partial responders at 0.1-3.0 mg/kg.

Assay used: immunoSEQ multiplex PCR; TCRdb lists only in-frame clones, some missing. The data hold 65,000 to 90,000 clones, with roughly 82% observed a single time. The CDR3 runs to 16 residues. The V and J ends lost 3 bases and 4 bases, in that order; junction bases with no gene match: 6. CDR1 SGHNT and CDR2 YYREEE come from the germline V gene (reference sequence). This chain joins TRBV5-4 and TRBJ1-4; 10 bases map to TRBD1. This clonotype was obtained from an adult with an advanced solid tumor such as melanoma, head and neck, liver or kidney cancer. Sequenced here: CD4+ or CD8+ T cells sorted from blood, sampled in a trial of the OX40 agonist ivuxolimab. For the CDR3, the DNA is TGTGCCAGCAGCTACCGGACAGGGGGGTTTAATGAAAAACTGTTTTTT. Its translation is CASSYRTGGFNEKLFF.